This TCR beta chain was sequenced in a study of blood T cell repertoires in COVID-19. Produced via immunoSEQ multiplex PCR; TCRdb's table is partial and in-frame only. This table holds 210,000 or so clones, more than 80% found once. This clone was recorded only once. Germline assignment: CDR1 MGHRA and CDR2 YSYEKL. The CDR3 sequence is 17 residues long. The V end lost 0 bases, the J end lost 0 bases, and 15 bases lay between the germline ends. The TCR comes from an elderly woman with COVID-19, enrolled during active disease. The chain has TRBV4-1 and TRBJ2-7, with D possibly matching TRBD1 (6 bases). The sequenced sample was peripheral blood. CDR3 sequence: CASSQDGRTAPSYEQYF. The CDR3, as DNA: TGCGCCAGCAGCCAAGATGGGCGGACAGCCCCCTCCTACGAGCAGTACTTC.